A single T cell receptor (beta chain) is shown here with its context. This clonotype was detected many times. Its antigen is currently not known. There are no base qualities to consult, and no much larger clone falls within one base. The meaning of the sample's time point label: patch test 3, about 24 weeks after DPC sensitization. Reading the label with the study, this specimen's treatment or condition is: therapeutic diphenylcyclopropenone sensitization with weekly scalp DPC. At every patch-test visit, the blood draw took place before the patch test was put on. Patients were considered eligible if aged 18 to 70, diagnosed with alopecia and deemed suitable for DPC therapy, and patients were excluded if pregnant. Total RNA was extracted from unfractionated whole blood that had been collected in Tempus Blood RNA tubes. This record belongs to a study of human T cells and chemical hapten exposure (dated by TCRdb to 2020 to 2023). Concerning the study at large: For sensitization, 2% DPC in acetone was applied to a 2 cm by 2 cm area of upper inner arm skin. Libraries were combined into a pool for sequencing, and differences in TCR yield between samples came mainly from small differences in library volumes within the pool. Blood was sampled from patients pre-sensitization (week 0) and at 2, 6 and about 24 weeks after DPC sensitization. The study tracked peripheral blood TCR repertoire changes in vivo during primary and secondary sensitization to the hapten diphenylcyclopropenone (DPC) in alopecia patients. Alopecia areata with under or over 50% scalp involvement, alopecia totalis and alopecia universalis were represented in the patient cohort, which was mostly female. Patch testing was performed on the upper back with Finn chambers containing 0.01% DPC, and the patch tests were scored after 6 days according to International Contact Dermatitis Research Group standards. Throughout the roughly 23-week study period, patients were also given weekly therapeutic DPC doses on the scalp. For TCR sequencing, blood came from about 28 alopecia patients at anywhere from one to four time points (pre-sensitization, 2, 6 and 24 weeks).

The investigation overall reported the following: Expanded TCRs formed significantly more large CDR3 similarity clusters than pre-sensitization or healthy control sets, consistent with antigen-driven responses. DPC sensitization did not change the number of TCRs with a frequency above 1 in 1000, and there was no evidence of changes in global repertoire structure. Repeated subsampling changed both the strength of the expansion versus patch-test correlation and the threshold at which that correlation became significant. A positive correlation was found between the number of PT1 expanded TCRs and patch test score, with significance reached at thresholds 8, 16 and 32 but not 4. Alopecia, a presumed autoimmune disease, was present in all patients, so the immune response of the patients might differ from that of healthy individuals.

The library came from RACE. TCRdb shows the sequencer as NextSeq 500. During library preparation, unique molecular identifiers were attached to individual cDNA molecules so that TCRs could be counted quantitatively and reproducibly. Each blood RNA sample was used to sequence both TCR alpha and TCR beta chains. Turning to the authors' computational methods: A median of about 87,000 TCRs per sample was observed, with a range of about 23,224 to 690,600. The Decombinator software suite was used to annotate the V, J and CDR3 of the TCR reads. For the PS versus PT1 abundance plots, all samples were subsampled to the same number of TCRs (28,000). TCRs were defined as expanded if absent before sensitization and observed at least eight times at the 2-week time point. Through fastp at Q25 and MiXCR, TCRdb rebuilt clones from the public reads, retaining in-frame beta chains. Records with the same CDR3 protein are collapsed into one entry carrying the most frequent genes and DNA. What appears here as the V and J calls and clone size reflects TCRdb's work, not the paper's. This sample is represented by under 200,000 distinct CDR3 sequences; about 27% of them were singletons. About 2% of the sample is taken by the ten largest.

Trimming removed 2 bases from V and 5 bases from J; the gene matches leave 9 bases unexplained. From the cysteine up to the phenylalanine, the CDR3 has a length of 14 residues. Only CDR3 DNA remains: 42 bases, in frame from the first base. Taken from the germline V gene, the CDR1 and CDR2 loops are SQVTM and ANQGSEA. Sequencing was performed on whole blood, taken in connection with sensitization to the hapten diphenylcyclopropenone (DPC). The clonotype originates from a woman between 18 and 29 years old with alopecia areata. Some clones in this sample may be carry-over from other donors' samples. The chain employs TRBV29-1 and TRBJ2-7, with 7 middle bases fitting TRBD1. CDR3 sequence: CSVEKGAGIHEQYF. At the DNA level, the sequence is TGCAGCGTTGAAAAGGGGGCAGGGATCCACGAGCAGTACTTC.